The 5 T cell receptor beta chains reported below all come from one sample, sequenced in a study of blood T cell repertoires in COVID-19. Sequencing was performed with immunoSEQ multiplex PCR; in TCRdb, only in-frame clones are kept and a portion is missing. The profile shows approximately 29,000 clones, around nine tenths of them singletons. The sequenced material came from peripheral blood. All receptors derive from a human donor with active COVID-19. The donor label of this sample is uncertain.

CDR3 sequence reads: CAISESQADTQYF. CDR3 bases: TGTGCCATCAGTGAGTCGCAGGCAGATACGCAGTATTTT. V gene TRBV10-3 combines with J gene TRBJ2-3; no firm D call. CDR3 length: 13 amino acids. Deletions cut 0 bases from V and 4 bases from J, with 5 bases between. The germline gives CDR1 ENHRY, CDR2 SYGVKD.

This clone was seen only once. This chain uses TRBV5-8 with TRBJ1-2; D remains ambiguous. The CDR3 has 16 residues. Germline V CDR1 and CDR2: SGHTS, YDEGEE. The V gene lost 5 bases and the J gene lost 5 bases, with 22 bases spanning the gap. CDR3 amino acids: CASSSTNPERQYGYTF. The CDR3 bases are TGTGCCAGCAGTTCGACCAACCCCGAGAGACAATATGGCTACACCTTC.

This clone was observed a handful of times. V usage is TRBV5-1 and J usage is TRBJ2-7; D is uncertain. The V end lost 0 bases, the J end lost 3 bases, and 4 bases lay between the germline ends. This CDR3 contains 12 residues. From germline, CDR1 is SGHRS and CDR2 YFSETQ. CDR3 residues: CASSLDFYEQYF. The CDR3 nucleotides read TGCGCCAGCAGCTTGGACTTCTACGAGCAGTACTTC.

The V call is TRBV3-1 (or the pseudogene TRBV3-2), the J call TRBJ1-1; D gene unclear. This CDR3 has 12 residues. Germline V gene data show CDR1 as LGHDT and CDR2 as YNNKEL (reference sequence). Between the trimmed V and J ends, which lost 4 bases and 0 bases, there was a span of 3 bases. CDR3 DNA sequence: TGTGCCAGCAGCCTTATGAACACTGAAGCTTTCTTT. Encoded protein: CASSLMNTEAFF.

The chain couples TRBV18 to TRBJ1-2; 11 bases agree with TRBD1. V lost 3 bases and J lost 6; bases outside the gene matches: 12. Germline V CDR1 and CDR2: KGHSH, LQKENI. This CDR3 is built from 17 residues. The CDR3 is CASSPPNTGTGGNGYTF. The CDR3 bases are TGTGCCAGCTCACCTCCTAATACCGGGACAGGGGGAAATGGCTACACCTTC.